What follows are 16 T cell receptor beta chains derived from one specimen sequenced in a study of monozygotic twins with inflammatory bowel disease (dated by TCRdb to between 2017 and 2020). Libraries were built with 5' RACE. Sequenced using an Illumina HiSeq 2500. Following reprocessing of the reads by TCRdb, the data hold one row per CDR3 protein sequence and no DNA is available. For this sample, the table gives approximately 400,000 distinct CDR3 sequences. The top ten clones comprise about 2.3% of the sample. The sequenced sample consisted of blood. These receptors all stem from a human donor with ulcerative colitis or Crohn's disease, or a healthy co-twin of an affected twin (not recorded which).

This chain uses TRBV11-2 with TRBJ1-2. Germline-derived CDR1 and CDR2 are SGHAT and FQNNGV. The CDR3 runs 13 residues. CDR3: CASSLLTSTGYTF. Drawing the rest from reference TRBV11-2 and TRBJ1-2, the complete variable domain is EAGVAQSPRYKIIEKRQSVAFWCNPISGHATLYWYQQILGQGPKLLIQFQNNGVVDDSQLPKDRFSAERLKGVDSTLKIQPAKLEDSAVYLCASSLLTSTGYTFGSGTRLTVV.

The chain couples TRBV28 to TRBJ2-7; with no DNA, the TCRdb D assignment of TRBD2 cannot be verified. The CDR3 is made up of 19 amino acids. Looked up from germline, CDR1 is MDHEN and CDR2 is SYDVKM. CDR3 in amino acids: CASSSMPGLAGGTTREQYF.

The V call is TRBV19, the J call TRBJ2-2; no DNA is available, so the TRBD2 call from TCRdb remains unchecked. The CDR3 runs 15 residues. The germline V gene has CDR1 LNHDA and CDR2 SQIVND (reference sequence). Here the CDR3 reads CASIRDSSAPGELFF.

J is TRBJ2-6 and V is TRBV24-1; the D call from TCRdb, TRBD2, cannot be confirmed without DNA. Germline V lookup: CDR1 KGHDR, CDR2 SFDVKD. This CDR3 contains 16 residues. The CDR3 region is CAPRGGLHSGANVLTF.

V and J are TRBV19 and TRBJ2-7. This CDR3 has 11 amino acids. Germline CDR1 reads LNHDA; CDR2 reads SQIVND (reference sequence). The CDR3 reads CASSMGYEQYF.

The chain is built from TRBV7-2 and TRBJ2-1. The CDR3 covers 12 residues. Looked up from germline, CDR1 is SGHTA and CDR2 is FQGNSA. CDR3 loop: CASSLESGLEFF.

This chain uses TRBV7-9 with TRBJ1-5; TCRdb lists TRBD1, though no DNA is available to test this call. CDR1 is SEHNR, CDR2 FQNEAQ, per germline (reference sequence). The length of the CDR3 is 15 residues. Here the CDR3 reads CASSQGQGFNQPQHF.

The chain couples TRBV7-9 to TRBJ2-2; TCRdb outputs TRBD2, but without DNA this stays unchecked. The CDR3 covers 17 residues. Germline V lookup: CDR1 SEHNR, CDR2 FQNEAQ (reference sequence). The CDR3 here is CASWFGTSGANTGELFF.

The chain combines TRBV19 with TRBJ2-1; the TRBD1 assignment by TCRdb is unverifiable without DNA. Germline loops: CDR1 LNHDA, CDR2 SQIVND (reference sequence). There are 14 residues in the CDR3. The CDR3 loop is CASSIMGGPNEQFF.

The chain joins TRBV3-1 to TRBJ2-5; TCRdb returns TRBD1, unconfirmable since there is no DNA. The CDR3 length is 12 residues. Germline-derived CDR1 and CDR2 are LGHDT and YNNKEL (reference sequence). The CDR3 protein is CASSRQVETQYF.

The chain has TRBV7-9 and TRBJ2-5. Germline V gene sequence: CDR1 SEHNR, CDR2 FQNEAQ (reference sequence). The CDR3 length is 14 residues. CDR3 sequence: CASSTWTLQETQYF. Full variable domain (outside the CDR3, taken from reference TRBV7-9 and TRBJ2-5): DTGVSQNPRHKITKRGQNVTFRCDPISEHNRLYWYRQTLGQGPEFLTYFQNEAQLEKSRLLSDRFSAERPKGSFSTLEIQRTEQGDSAMYLCASSTWTLQETQYFGPGTRLLVL.

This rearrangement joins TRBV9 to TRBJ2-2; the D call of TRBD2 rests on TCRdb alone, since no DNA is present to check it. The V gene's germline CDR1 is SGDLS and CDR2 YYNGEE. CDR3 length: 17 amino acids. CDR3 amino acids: CASSVVDGRAGGGELFF.

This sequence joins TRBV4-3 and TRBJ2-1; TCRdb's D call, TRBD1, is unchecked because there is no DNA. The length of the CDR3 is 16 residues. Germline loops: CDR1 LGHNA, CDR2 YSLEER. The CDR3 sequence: CASSQGWVAGYNEQFF.

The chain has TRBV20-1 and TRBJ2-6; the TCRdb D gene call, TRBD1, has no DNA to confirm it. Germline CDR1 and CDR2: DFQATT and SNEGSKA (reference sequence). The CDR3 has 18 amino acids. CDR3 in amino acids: CSARDLGRGSSGANVLTF.

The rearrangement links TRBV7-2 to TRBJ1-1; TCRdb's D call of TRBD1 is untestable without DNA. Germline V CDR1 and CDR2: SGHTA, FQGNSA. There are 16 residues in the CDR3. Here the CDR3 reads CASSFQGRGLDTEAFF.

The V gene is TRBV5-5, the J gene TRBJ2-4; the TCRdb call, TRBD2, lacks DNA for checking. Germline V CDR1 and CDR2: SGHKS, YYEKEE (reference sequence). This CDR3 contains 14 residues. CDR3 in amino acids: CASSWTSGGDIQYF.